What follows are 32 T cell receptor beta chains derived from one specimen sequenced in a study of beta chain features in type 1 diabetes (dated by TCRdb to between 2018 and 2020). The protocol used for the library was the immunoSEQ multiplex PCR assay. The High Capacity cDNA Reverse Transcription Kit was used to reverse transcribe all of the isolated RNA, meaning that expressed TCRB transcripts were what got sequenced. What TCRdb holds here is the immuneACCESS table cut down to in-frame rearrangements. Part of the clones is not present; checked against another copy, under half of the missing clones reflect an unresolved V gene, and the others are unexplained. The sample table records over 150,000 clones; approximately 8.1% of these occur just once. The ten largest clones represent 0.55% to 0.75% of the sample. The specimen was central memory CD4+ T cells from blood. These TCRs come from a man aged 18 to 30 in good health.

In its sample, this clone was seen a few times. The rearrangement links TRBV7-3 to TRBJ1-1, with D possibly matching TRBD1 (5 bases). Trimming stripped 4 bases from V and 9 bases from J, with 12 bases between. CDR3 length: 12 amino acids. Germline assignment: CDR1 SGHTA and CDR2 FQGTGA. This chain's CDR3 is CASSSWVGQAFF. CDR3 coding DNA: TGTGCCAGCAGCTCGTGGGTGGGGCAAGCTTTCTTT.

This clone showed up just a few times. The V call is TRBV2, the J call TRBJ2-7; D might be TRBD1 (6 bases). CDR1 is SNHLY, CDR2 FYNNEI, per germline. This CDR3 is 13 amino acids long. V was clipped by 7 bases and J by 6 bases, with 16 bases between them. The CDR3 DNA reads as TGTGCCAGCATGGGGGCTCCAAGGGTCGAGCAGTACTTC. Translation gives CASMGAPRVEQYF.

This clone was seen more than once but under ten times. The genes are TRBV5-1 and TRBJ2-1; possibly TRBD1 for D (6 bases). CDR1 SGHRS and CDR2 YFSETQ come from the germline V gene. There are 14 residues in the CDR3. With 2 bases removed from V and 10 bases from J, the gap between germline ends came to 16 bases. This CDR3 is CASSFQQGSGEQFF. CDR3 nucleotides: TGCGCCAGCAGCTTTCAACAGGGTTCAGGGGAGCAGTTCTTC.

Many counts were recorded for this clone. This rearrangement joins TRBV7-9 to TRBJ2-1; TRBD2 is a possible D gene (5 bases). The V end lost 5 bases, the J end lost 8 bases, and 13 bases lay between the germline ends. The CDR3 has 13 residues. CDR1 and CDR2 from the germline V gene are SEHNR and FQNEAQ (reference sequence). CDR3 nucleotides: TGTGCCAGCAGCCCCCGGACTGTGGATGAGCAGTTCTTC. This gives the protein CASSPRTVDEQFF. Full variable domain (remainder filled in from reference TRBV7-9 and TRBJ2-1): DTGVSQNPRHKITKRGQNVTFRCDPISEHNRLYWYRQTLGQGPEFLTYFQNEAQLEKSRLLSDRFSAERPKGSFSTLEIQRTEQGDSAMYLCASSPRTVDEQFFGPGTRLTVL.

This clone appeared a few times. The chain links TRBV30 to TRBJ2-5, with a weak D call TRBD2 (5 bases). This CDR3 contains 14 residues. V gave up 2 bases and J gave up 3 bases, with 13 bases separating them. Germline CDR1 and CDR2: GTSNPN and SVGIG (reference sequence). CDR3 sequence (DNA): TGTGCCTGGAGTAGAGGGAGAAAGAAAGAGACCCAGTACTTC. Translating it yields CAWSRGRKKETQYF.

The V gene is TRBV5-4, the J gene TRBJ1-1; D ambiguous. CDR1 and CDR2 (germline): SGHNT, YYREEE (reference sequence). Between the trimmed V and J ends, which lost 4 bases and 4 bases, there was a span of 14 bases. This CDR3 has 14 residues. CDR3 DNA sequence: TGTGCCAGCAGCGGGGTGGAGGGAGTCACTGAAGCTTTCTTT. It translates to CASSGVEGVTEAFF. Drawing the rest from reference TRBV5-4 and TRBJ1-1, the complete variable domain is ETGVTQSPTHLIKTRGQQVTLRCSSQSGHNTVSWYQQALGQGPQFIFQYYREEENGRGNFPPRFSGLQFPNYSSELNVNALELDDSALYLCASSGVEGVTEAFFGQGTRLTVV.

This clone was observed many times. V gene TRBV4-3 combines with J gene TRBJ1-1; 7 bases map to TRBD1. Trimming removed 3 bases from V and 5 bases from J; junction bases left unmatched: 9. The CDR3 runs 15 residues. Per germline, CDR1 LGHNA and CDR2 YSLEER. CDR3 sequence reads: CASSQRRQGDTEAFF. The CDR3 region has the DNA TGCGCCAGCAGCCAGAGGAGACAGGGAGATACTGAAGCTTTCTTT.

This chain joins TRBV28 and TRBJ1-5; D is undetermined. V lost 8 bases, J lost 4 bases, and 12 bases lay in between. Germline V gene sequence: CDR1 MDHEN, CDR2 SYDVKM. This CDR3 is 13 amino acids long. The chain's CDR3 is CASHGLRNQPQHF. In nucleotides, the CDR3 is TGTGCCAGCCACGGACTGAGGAATCAGCCCCAGCATTTT.

This clone was counted a few times. The chain has TRBV7-9 and TRBJ2-3, with 7 bases that match TRBD1. The V gene's germline CDR1 is SEHNR and CDR2 FQNEAQ (reference sequence). The CDR3 covers 15 residues. The trim removed 4 bases at V and 0 bases at J, leaving 4 bases unmatched. The CDR3 reads CASSSDRASTDTQYF. As DNA, the CDR3 is TGTGCCAGCAGCTCAGACAGGGCTAGCACAGATACGCAGTATTTT.

The chain carries TRBV19 and TRBJ1-5; D gene uncertain. The CDR3 length is 14 residues. Germline-derived CDR1 and CDR2 are LNHDA and SQIVND (reference sequence). The V end was cut by 3 bases, the J end by 3 bases, with 9 bases between. CDR3 in amino acids: CASSIAASNQPQHF. The DNA for the CDR3 is TGTGCCAGTAGTATCGCGGCCTCCAATCAGCCCCAGCATTTT. Together with reference TRBV19 and TRBJ1-5, the CDR3 gives the full variable domain: DGGITQSPKYLFRKEGQNVTLSCEQNLNHDAMYWYRQDPGQGLRLIYYSQIVNDFQKGDIAEGYSVSREKKESFPLTVTSAQKNPTAFYLCASSIAASNQPQHFGDGTRLSIL.

This clone was counted only a few times. The rearrangement uses TRBV30 and TRBJ1-2; no firm D call. Trimming left V 3 bases short and J 0 bases short, with 14 bases between. The CDR3 has 15 amino acids. Germline CDR1 and CDR2: GTSNPN and SVGIG (reference sequence). The CDR3 sequence is CAWSRGKSTNYGYTF. CDR3 nucleotides: TGTGCCTGGAGCAGAGGGAAGAGCACTAACTATGGCTACACCTTC.

The chain is built from TRBV4-3 and TRBJ1-4; TRBD1 aligns across 7 bases. With V trimmed by 2 bases and J by 8 bases, 2 bases remained unmatched. The CDR3 consists of 13 residues. CDR1 and CDR2 (germline): LGHNA, YSLEER. CDR3 DNA sequence: TGCGCCAGCAGCCAACAGGGGGACGAAAAACTGTTTTTT. Amino acid sequence: CASSQQGDEKLFF.

A few counts support this clone. This chain joins TRBV7-9 and TRBJ2-2; 7 nucleotides line up with TRBD1. CDR3 size: 18 residues. V shed 2 bases, J shed 4 bases, and the junction held 13 bases outside the gene matches. Germline V lookup: CDR1 SEHNR, CDR2 FQNEAQ (reference sequence). CDR3 amino acids: CASSLFPRGKKGTGELFF. For the CDR3, the DNA is TGTGCCAGCAGCTTATTTCCCAGGGGGAAAAAGGGCACCGGGGAGCTGTTTTTT.

The table lists this clone with a few counts. The chain has TRBV6-6 and TRBJ2-1; 9 bases match TRBD2. CDR1 and CDR2 (germline): MNHNY, SVGAGI (reference sequence). CDR3 size: 16 residues. V dropped 6 bases and J dropped 3; count of bases not matched to a gene: 9. CDR3 DNA sequence: TGTGCCAGCAGGTACGCCGGGACTAGCAGCTACAATGAGCAGTTCTTC. It is translated as CASRYAGTSSYNEQFF.

The chain combines TRBV5-6 with TRBJ1-3; TRBD1 is a possible D gene (6 bases). V gave up 2 bases and J gave up 3 bases, with 18 bases separating them. Germline lookup yields CDR1 SGHDT and CDR2 YYEEEE. CDR3 size: 17 residues. CDR3 loop: CASSFYSTGLIGNTIYF. The DNA for the CDR3 is TGTGCCAGCAGCTTTTATTCTACAGGGTTGATTGGAAACACCATATATTTT.

This clone was found many times. The chain employs TRBV4-3 and TRBJ1-2; the match to TRBD1 covers 7 bases. CDR1 is LGHNA and CDR2 is YSLEER in the germline V gene. The CDR3 has 15 residues. Unmatched junction bases numbered 6, after V lost 0 bases and J lost 5 bases. CDR3: CASSQEPGGGYGYTF. The CDR3, as DNA: TGCGCCAGCAGCCAAGAACCAGGGGGAGGATATGGCTACACCTTC.

This clone showed up many times. This chain uses TRBV7-9 with TRBJ2-7, with a tentative D call TRBD1 (5 bases). In germline, CDR1 is SEHNR, CDR2 FQNEAQ (reference sequence). CDR3 length: 13 residues. V lost 4 bases to trimming and J lost 5 bases, with 12 bases between them. CDR3 amino acids: CASSSRDLDEQYF. DNA of the CDR3: TGTGCCAGCAGCTCCAGGGATCTCGACGAGCAGTACTTC.

This rearrangement joins TRBV30 to TRBJ2-4, with 8 bases lining up with TRBD2. From germline, CDR1 is GTSNPN and CDR2 SVGIG (reference sequence). Losses at the gene ends were 0 bases for V and 7 bases for J; bases not matched to a gene: 11. The CDR3 consists of 16 residues. The CDR3 DNA reads TGTGCCTGGAGTGTTTTCGGGGGGGGGCTATTCAACATTCAGTACTTC. Encoded protein: CAWSVFGGGLFNIQYF.

Concerning this clone: One end of the junction fails to match germline, which may point to a read error. Written as DNA, the CDR3 is TGTGCTAGCAGCCCAATGTCGCAGGGGAACACTGAAGCTTTCTTT. Translation: CASSPMSQGNTEAFF. The rearrangement links TRBV7-7 to TRBJ1-1; tentatively, D is TRBD1 (5 bases). CDR3 length equals 15 residues. Per the germline V gene, CDR1 is SSHAT and CDR2 is FNYEAQ (reference sequence).

In its sample, this clone was seen a few times. This chain's CDR3 is CASSARGSGGIEQYF. CDR3 sequence (DNA): TGCGCCAGCAGTGCCCGGGGATCGGGCGGCATCGAGCAGTACTTC. This chain connects TRBV10-1 to TRBJ2-7; TRBD2 is a possible D gene (5 bases). Between the trimmed V and J ends, which lost 4 bases and 6 bases, there was a span of 19 bases. This CDR3 has 15 residues. Per germline, CDR1 WNHNN and CDR2 SYGVQD (reference sequence).

This clone was detected only a few times. The chain is built from TRBV5-1 and TRBJ2-3, with 8 bases fitting TRBD1. CDR1 is SGHRS, CDR2 YFSETQ, per germline. The CDR3 runs 15 residues. The V gene end was trimmed by 3 bases and the J gene end by 5 bases; junction bases not matched to a gene: 8. CDR3 loop: CASSSLGQGGDTQYF. The CDR3 region has the DNA TGCGCCAGCAGCTCCTTAGGACAGGGCGGAGATACGCAGTATTTT.

This clone showed up just a few times. The gene calls are TRBV7-2 and TRBJ2-3, with D possibly TRBD2 on 5 matching bases. The V gene lost 6 bases and the J gene lost 5 bases, with 9 bases spanning the gap. CDR1 is SGHTA and CDR2 is FQGNSA in the germline V gene. This CDR3 has 12 amino acids. CDR3 loop: CASRLGGDTQYF. In DNA form, the CDR3 reads TGTGCCAGCAGGCTAGGAGGAGATACGCAGTATTTT.

This clone was detected only a few times. The chain recombines TRBV7-2 with TRBJ1-2; TRBD1 matches 8 bases. The CDR3 length is 15 residues. V shed 0 bases and J 4 bases; nucleotides not matched to a gene: 4. Germline loops: CDR1 SGHTA, CDR2 FQGNSA. This chain's CDR3 is CASSLAYGQGYGYTF. In DNA form, the CDR3 reads TGTGCCAGCAGCTTAGCGTATGGACAGGGCTATGGCTACACCTTC.

J is TRBJ2-5 and V is TRBV7-3; TRBD2 matches 9 bases. The CDR3 contains 15 residues. The J segment lost 5 bases and the V segment lost 5 bases, leaving 9 bases of the junction unmatched. Germline CDR1 reads SGHTA; CDR2 reads FQGTGA. The CDR3 loop is CASSVQSGGQETQYF. CDR3 in DNA: TGTGCCAGCAGCGTACAGAGCGGGGGGCAGGAGACCCAGTACTTC.

The V and J genes are TRBV29-1 and TRBJ1-1, with 9 nucleotides matching TRBD1. The length of the CDR3 is 14 residues. The germline CDR1 and CDR2 sequences are SQVTM and ANQGSEA. V shed 6 bases, J shed 6 bases, and the junction held 11 bases outside the gene matches. The CDR3, as DNA: TGCAGCGTAACAGGGGGCGCTTATAACTCTGAAGCTTTCTTT. Its translation: CSVTGGAYNSEAFF. Together with reference TRBV29-1 and TRBJ1-1, the CDR3 gives the full variable domain: SAVISQKPSRDICQRGTSLTIQCQVDSQVTMMFWYRQQPGQSLTLIATANQGSEATYESGFVIDKFPISRPNLTFSTLTVSNMSPEDSSIYLCSVTGGAYNSEAFFGQGTRLTVV.

Only a few counts were recorded for this clone. The genes are TRBV19 and TRBJ1-2, with D unresolved. This CDR3 contains 13 residues. Germline CDR1 is LNHDA and CDR2 is SQIVND (reference sequence). With 3 bases removed from V and 4 bases from J, the gap between germline ends came to 9 bases. The CDR3 loop is CASSINQAYGYTF. As DNA, the CDR3 is TGTGCCAGTAGTATTAACCAGGCCTATGGCTACACCTTC.

This clone occurred a few times. V is TRBV11-2 and J is TRBJ1-6; D not resolved. The CDR3 is made up of 15 amino acids. CDR1 and CDR2 from the germline V gene are SGHAT and FQNNGV. The V end lost 5 bases, the J end lost 10 bases, and 18 bases lay between the germline ends. The CDR3 DNA reads as TGTGCCAGCAGCCGAACCGCCGGGGAGGTATCACCCCTCCACTTT. Translating it yields CASSRTAGEVSPLHF.

This clone was observed many times. The chain employs TRBV14 and TRBJ2-7; TRBD2 matches at 11 bases. CDR3 size: 14 residues. Germline lookup yields CDR1 SGHDN and CDR2 FVKESK. With 4 bases clipped from V and 3 bases from J, the junction kept 2 bases outside the gene matches. The CDR3 loop is CASSRTSGHYEQYF. In DNA form, the CDR3 reads TGTGCCAGCAGCCGGACTAGCGGGCACTACGAGCAGTACTTC.

This clone was seen a few times. V is TRBV7-2 and J is TRBJ1-5; 8 nucleotides line up with TRBD1. Per germline, CDR1 SGHTA and CDR2 FQGNSA. After removal of 5 bases from V and 7 bases from J, the junction contained 10 bases not matched to a gene. The length of the CDR3 is 15 residues. This CDR3 reads CASSRDGQGGQPQHF. The CDR3 DNA reads as TGTGCCAGCAGCCGAGACGGACAGGGAGGCCAGCCCCAGCATTTT. The full variable domain, its missing parts supplied by reference TRBV7-2 and TRBJ1-5, is GAGVSQSPSNKVTEKGKDVELRCDPISGHTALYWYRQSLGQGLEFLIYFQGNSAPDKSGLPSDRFSAERTGGSVSTLTIQRTQQEDSAVYLCASSRDGQGGQPQHFGDGTRLSIL.

J is TRBJ1-2 and V is TRBV23-1, with 8 bases that match TRBD1. TRBV23-1 is known as an ORF, though its function is uncertain. Germline trimming cut 1 base from V and 5 bases from J; bases unmatched to any gene: 15. This CDR3 is built from 18 residues. The chain's CDR3 is CASSQFRRTGSVRYGYTF. In nucleotides, the CDR3 is TGCGCCAGCAGTCAATTCAGGAGGACAGGGTCAGTTAGGTATGGCTACACCTTC.

The sample holds a few counts of this clone. The chain recombines TRBV5-4 with TRBJ2-1, with 7 nucleotides matching TRBD1. J lost 10 bases, V lost 0 bases, and 7 bases had no gene match. This CDR3 has 14 residues. The germline V gene encodes CDR1 SGHNT and CDR2 YYREEE (reference sequence). CDR3 residues: CASSLVGQAGEQFF. The DNA for the CDR3 is TGTGCCAGCAGCTTGGTCGGACAGGCCGGCGAGCAGTTCTTC.

The V gene is TRBV9, the J gene TRBJ1-2; 9 bases map to TRBD1. Trimming cost V 4 bases and J 2 bases; bases outside gene matches: 6. The CDR3 length is 15 residues. CDR1 is SGDLS and CDR2 is YYNGEE in the germline V gene. The CDR3 bases are TGTGCCAGCAGCAGCCGGGACAGGGAAAACTATGGCTACACCTTC. Amino acids: CASSSRDRENYGYTF.